This TCR beta chain was recorded in a study of cytomegalovirus exposure and HLA in healthy donors. About the research overall: Early released data had about 85 million unique TCRs, all coming from HLA-typed donors.

Overall study results and limits: A later analysis linked a missense DCLRE1C variant to TCR beta V- and J-gene trimming. With further analysis later on, most CMV-associated TCR beta chains appeared HLA-restricted.

Though nominally healthy at sampling, donors likely had unrecorded immune exposures. As for this clone: Its specificity is not known.

The CDR3 is made up of 15 amino acids. Germline CDR1 SGHTA, CDR2 FQGTGA. Trimming cost V 1 base and J 6 bases, with 12 bases left between them. PCR primers comprised 60 Vbeta and 13 Jbeta primers. Sequencing used immunoSEQ multiplex PCR; TCRdb keeps in-frame clones, though not all of them. The sample holds approximately 160,000 clones, under 85% seen once. Sequencing was performed on PBMCs. V gene TRBV7-3 combines with J gene TRBJ2-2; D uncertain. The receptor was isolated from a man aged 50-59 years in good health and CMV-seropositive. The CDR3: CASSLRTLGSGELFF. The CDR3 region has the DNA TGTGCCAGCAGCTTAAGAACTCTCGGGTCCGGGGAGCTGTTTTTT.